The clone carrying this TCR beta chain turned up a few times. What it recognizes is unknown. This sample is drawn from a study of beta chain features in type 1 diabetes. Study conclusions and caveats: The study found fewer insertions and more deletions at VDJ junctions in type 1 diabetes patients. Naive, central memory and Treg TCRB repertoires appeared more alike in patients than in healthy donors.

Markers CD45RO/CCR7/CD25/CD127/CD95/CD27 served to sort CD4+ naive, central memory, regulatory and stem cell-like memory cells. Germline V gene sequence: CDR1 LGHNA, CDR2 YNFKEQ. The V end was cut by 0 bases, the J end by 2 bases, with 13 bases between. This CDR3 has 16 amino acids. The study reverse transcribed the entire isolated RNA, so it sequenced expressed TCRB transcripts. Libraries were prepared by immunoSEQ multiplex PCR; TCRdb keeps only in-frame clonotypes and omits some of them. The data contain about 340,000 clones, around 8% of them singletons. The specimen sequenced was central memory CD4+ T cells from blood. The clonotype was recovered from a young woman in good health. This chain connects TRBV4-2 to TRBJ1-2, with D possibly being TRBD1 (5 bases). The CDR3 DNA sequence: TGTGCCAGCAGCCAAGACCCGGCGGGGGGGAACTATGGCTACACCTTC. Protein product: CASSQDPAGGNYGYTF.